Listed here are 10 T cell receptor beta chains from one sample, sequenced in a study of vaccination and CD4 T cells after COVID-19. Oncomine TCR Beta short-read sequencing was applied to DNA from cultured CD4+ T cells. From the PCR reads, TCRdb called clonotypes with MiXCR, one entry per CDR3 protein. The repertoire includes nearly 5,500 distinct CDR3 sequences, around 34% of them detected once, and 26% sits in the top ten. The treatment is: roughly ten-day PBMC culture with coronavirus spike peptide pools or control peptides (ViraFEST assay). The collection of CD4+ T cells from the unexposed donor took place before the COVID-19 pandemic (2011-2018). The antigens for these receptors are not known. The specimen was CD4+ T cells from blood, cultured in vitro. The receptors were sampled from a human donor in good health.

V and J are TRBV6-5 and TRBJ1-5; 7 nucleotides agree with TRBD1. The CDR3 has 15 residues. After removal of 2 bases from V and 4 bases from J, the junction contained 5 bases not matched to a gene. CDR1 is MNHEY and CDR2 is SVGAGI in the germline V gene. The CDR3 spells CASSYDRDGNQPQHF. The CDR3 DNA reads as TGTGCCAGCAGTTACGACAGGGACGGGAATCAGCCCCAGCATTTT.

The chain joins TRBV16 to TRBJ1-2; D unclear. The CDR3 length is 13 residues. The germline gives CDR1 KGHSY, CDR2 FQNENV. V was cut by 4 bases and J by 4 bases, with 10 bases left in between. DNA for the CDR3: TGTGCCAGCAGCCCAATCAACACCTATGGCTACACCTTC. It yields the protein CASSPINTYGYTF. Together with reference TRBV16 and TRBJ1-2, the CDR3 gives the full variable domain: GEEVAQTPKHLVRGEGQKAKLYCAPIKGHSYVFWYQQVLKNEFKFLISFQNENVFDETGMPKERFSAKCLPNSPCSLEIQATKLEDSAVYFCASSPINTYGYTFGSGTRLTVV.

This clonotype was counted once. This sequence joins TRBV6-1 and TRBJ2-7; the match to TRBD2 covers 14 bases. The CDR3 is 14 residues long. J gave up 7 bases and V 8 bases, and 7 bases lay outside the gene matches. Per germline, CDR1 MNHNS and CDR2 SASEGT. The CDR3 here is CASLGLAGAGEQYF. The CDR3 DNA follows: TGTGCCAGCCTGGGACTAGCGGGGGCAGGAGAGCAGTACTTC.

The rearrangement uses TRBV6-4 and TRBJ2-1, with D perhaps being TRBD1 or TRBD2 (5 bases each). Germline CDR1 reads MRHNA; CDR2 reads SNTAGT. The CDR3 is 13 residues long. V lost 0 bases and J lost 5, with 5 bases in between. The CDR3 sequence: CASSDSGHNEQFF. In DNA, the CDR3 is TGTGCCAGCAGTGACTCGGGACACAATGAGCAGTTCTTC.

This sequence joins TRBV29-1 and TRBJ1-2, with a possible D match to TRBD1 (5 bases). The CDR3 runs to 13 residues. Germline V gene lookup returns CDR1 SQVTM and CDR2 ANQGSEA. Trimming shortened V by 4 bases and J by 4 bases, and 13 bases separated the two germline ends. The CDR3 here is CSVGQSQAYGYTF. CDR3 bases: TGCAGCGTTGGACAGTCCCAGGCCTATGGCTACACCTTC.

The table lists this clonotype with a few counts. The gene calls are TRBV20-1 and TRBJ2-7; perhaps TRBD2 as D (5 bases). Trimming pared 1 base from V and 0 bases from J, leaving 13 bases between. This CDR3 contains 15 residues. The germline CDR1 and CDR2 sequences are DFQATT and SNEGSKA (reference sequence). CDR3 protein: CSARGVASSSYEQYF. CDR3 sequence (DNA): TGCAGTGCTAGAGGGGTAGCGTCGAGCTCCTACGAGCAGTACTTC.

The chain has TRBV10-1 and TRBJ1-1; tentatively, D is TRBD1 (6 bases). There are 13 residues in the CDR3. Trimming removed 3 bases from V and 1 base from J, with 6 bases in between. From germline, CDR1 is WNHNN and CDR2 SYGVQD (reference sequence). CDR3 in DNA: TGCGCCAGCAGTGAACAGGGGAACACTGAAGCTTTCTTT. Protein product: CASSEQGNTEAFF.

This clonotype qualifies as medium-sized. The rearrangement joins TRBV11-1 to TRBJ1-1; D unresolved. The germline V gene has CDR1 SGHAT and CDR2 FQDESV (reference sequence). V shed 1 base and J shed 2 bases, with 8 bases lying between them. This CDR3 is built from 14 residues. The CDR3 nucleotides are TGTGCCAGCAGCTTAGAAACAAGTAACACTGAAGCTTTCTTT. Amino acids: CASSLETSNTEAFF.

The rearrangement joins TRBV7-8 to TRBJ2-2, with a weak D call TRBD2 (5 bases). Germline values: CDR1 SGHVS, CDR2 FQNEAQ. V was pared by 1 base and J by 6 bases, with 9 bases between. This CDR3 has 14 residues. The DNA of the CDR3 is TGTGCCAGCAGCTTAGGTGAACTAGCCGGGGAGCTGTTTTTT. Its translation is CASSLGELAGELFF.

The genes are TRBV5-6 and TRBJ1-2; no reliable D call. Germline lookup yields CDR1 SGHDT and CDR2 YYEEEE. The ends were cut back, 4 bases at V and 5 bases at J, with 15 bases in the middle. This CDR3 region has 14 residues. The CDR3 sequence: CASSPLDAKYGYTF. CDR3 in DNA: TGTGCCAGCAGCCCACTGGACGCGAAATATGGCTACACCTTC.